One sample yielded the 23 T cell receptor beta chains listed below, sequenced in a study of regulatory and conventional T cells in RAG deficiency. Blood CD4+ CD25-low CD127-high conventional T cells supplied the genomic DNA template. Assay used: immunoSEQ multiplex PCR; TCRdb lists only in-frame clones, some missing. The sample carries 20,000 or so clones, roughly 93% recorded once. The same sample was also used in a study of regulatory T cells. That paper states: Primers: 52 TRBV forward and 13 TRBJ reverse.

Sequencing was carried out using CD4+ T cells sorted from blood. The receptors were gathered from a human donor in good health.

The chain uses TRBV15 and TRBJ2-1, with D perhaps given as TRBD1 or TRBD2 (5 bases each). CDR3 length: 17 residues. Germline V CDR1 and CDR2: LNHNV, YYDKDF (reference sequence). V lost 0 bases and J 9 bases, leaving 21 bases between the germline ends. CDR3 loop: CATSRDNPGAGGGEQFF. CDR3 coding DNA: TGTGCCACCAGCAGAGATAATCCCGGGGCTGGCGGTGGTGAGCAGTTCTTC. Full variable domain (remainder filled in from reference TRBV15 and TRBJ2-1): DAMVIQNPRYQVTQFGKPVTLSCSQTLNHNVMYWYQQKSSQAPKLLFHYYDKDFNNEADTPDNFQSRRPNTSFCFLDIRSPGLGDTAMYLCATSRDNPGAGGGEQFFGPGTRLTVL.

The CDR3 sequence is CASSPQRGGYNEQFF. CDR3 sequence (DNA): TGTGCCAGCAGTCCGCAAAGGGGAGGTTACAATGAGCAGTTCTTC. This chain connects TRBV27 to TRBJ2-1; D possibly corresponds to TRBD2 (6 bases). Per the germline V gene, CDR1 is MNHEY and CDR2 is SMNVEV (reference sequence). This CDR3 is built from 15 residues. Trimming stripped 5 bases from V and 4 bases from J, with 15 bases between.

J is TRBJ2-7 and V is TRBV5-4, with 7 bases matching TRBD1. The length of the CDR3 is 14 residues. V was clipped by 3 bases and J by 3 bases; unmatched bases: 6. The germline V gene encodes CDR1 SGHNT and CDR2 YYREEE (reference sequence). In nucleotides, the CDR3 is TGTGCCAGCAGCTCCGACAGGGAGTACTACGAGCAGTACTTC. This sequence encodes CASSSDREYYEQYF.

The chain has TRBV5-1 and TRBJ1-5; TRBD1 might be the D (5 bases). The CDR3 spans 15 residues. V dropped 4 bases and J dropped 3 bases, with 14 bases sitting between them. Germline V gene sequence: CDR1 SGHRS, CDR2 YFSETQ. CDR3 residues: CASSPSEGFNQPQHF. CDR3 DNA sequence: TGCGCCAGCAGCCCGAGTGAGGGGTTCAATCAGCCCCAGCATTTT.

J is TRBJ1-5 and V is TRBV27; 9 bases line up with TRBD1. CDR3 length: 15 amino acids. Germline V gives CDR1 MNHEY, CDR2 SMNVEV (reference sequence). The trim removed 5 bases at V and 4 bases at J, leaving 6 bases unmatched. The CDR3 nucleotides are TGTGCCAGCAGTCCGGGGACAGGGTCTAATCAGCCCCAGCATTTT. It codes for CASSPGTGSNQPQHF.

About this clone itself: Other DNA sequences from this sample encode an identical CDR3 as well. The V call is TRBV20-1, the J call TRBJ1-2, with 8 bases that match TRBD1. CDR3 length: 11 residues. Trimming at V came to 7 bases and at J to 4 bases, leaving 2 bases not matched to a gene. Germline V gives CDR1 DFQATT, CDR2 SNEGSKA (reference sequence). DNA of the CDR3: TGCAGTGTCGACAGGGGCTATGGCTACACCTTC. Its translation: CSVDRGYGYTF.

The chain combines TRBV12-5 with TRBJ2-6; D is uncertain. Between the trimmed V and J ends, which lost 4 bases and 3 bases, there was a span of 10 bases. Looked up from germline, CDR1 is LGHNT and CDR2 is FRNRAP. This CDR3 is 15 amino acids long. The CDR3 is CASGSNVYGANVLTF. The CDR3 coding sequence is TGTGCTAGTGGTTCCAACGTGTATGGGGCCAACGTCCTGACTTTC.

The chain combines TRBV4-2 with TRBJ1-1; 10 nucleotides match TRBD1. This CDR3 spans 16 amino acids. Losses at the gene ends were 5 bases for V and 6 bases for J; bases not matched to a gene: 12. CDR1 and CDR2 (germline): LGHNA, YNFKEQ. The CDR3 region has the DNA TGTGCCAGCAGCTCCTCCGGGACAGGGGTGTTGGCTGAAGCTTTCTTT. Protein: CASSSSGTGVLAEAFF.

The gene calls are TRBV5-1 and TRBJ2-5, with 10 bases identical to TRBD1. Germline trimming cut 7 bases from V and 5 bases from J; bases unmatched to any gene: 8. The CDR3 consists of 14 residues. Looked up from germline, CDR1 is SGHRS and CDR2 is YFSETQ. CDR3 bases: TGCGCCAGCTCACCGACAGGGGGCCCGGAGACCCAGTACTTC. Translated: CASSPTGGPETQYF.

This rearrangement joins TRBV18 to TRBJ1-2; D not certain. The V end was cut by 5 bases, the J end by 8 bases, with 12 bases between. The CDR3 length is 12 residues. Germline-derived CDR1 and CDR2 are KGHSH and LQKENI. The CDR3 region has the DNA TGTGCCAGCTCATCGGAGAGGGCGGGCTACACCTTC. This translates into CASSSERAGYTF.

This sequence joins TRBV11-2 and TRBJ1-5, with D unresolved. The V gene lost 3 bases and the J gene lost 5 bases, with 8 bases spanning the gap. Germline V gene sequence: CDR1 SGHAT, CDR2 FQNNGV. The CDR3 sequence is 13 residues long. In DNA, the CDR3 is TGTGCCAGCAGCTTGAGCGGGGATCAGCCCCAGCATTTT. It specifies CASSLSGDQPQHF.

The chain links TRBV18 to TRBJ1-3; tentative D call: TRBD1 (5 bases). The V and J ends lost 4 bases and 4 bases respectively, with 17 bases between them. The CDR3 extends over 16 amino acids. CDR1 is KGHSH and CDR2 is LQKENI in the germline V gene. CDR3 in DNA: TGTGCCAGCTCACGAGCGACGGGGGAATCCGGAAACACCATATATTTT. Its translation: CASSRATGESGNTIYF.

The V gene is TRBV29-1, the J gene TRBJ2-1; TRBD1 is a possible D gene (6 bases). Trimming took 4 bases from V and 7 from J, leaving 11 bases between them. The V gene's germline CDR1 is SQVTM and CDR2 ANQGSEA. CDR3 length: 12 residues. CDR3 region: CSVGIQGNEQFF. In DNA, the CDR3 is TGCAGCGTTGGGATTCAGGGGAATGAGCAGTTCTTC.

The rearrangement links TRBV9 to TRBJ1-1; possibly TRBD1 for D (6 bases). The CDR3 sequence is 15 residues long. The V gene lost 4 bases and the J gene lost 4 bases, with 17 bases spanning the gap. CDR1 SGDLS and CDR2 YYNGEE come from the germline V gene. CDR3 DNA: TGTGCCAGCAGCCCTCACAGGGAGGGGAGCACTGAAGCTTTCTTT. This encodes CASSPHREGSTEAFF.

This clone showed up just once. CDR3 residues: CASRRQGGYGYTF. DNA of the CDR3: TGTGCCAGCAGGAGACAGGGTGGATATGGCTACACCTTC. The chain has TRBV6-5 and TRBJ1-2; 7 bases agree with TRBD1. The CDR3 contains 13 residues. Germline V gives CDR1 MNHEY, CDR2 SVGAGI. J gave up 5 bases and V 6 bases, and 6 bases lay outside the gene matches.

The CDR3 DNA reads as TGTGCCAGTAGTCCCCCCCCCAGCTATAGCAATCAGCCCCAGCATTTT. This encodes CASSPPPSYSNQPQHF. The V call is TRBV19, the J call TRBJ1-5; D is unclear. CDR1 LNHDA and CDR2 SQIVND come from the germline V gene (reference sequence). The ends were cut back, 5 bases at V and 0 bases at J, with 14 bases in the middle. There are 16 residues in the CDR3.

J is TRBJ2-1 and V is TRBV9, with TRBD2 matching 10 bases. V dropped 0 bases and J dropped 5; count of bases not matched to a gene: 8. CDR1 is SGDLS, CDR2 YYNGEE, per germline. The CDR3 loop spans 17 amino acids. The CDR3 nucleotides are TGTGCCAGCAGCGTAGGAGCGGGGGGGCAAGGGAACAATGAGCAGTTCTTC. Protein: CASSVGAGGQGNNEQFF. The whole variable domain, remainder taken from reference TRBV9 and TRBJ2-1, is DSGVTQTPKHLITATGQRVTLRCSPRSGDLSVYWYQQSLDQGLQFLIQYYNGEERAKGNILERFSAQQFPDLHSELNLSSLELGDSALYFCASSVGAGGQGNNEQFFGPGTRLTVL.

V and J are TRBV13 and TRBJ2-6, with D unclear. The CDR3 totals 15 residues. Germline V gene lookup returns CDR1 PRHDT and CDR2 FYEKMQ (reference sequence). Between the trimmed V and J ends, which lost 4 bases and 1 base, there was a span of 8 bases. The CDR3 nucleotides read TGTGCCAGCAGCTCATTGGGTTCTGGGGCCAACGTCCTGACTTTC. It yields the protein CASSSLGSGANVLTF.

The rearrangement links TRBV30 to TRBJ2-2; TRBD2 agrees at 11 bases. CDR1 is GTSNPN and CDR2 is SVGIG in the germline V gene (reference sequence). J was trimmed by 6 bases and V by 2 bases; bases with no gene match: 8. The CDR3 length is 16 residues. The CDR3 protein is CAWSFTSGGASGELFF. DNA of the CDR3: TGTGCCTGGAGTTTTACTAGCGGGGGAGCCTCCGGGGAGCTGTTTTTT.

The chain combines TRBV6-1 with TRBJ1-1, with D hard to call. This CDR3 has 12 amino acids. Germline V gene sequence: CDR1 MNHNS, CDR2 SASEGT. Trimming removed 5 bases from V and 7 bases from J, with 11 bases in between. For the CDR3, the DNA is TGTGCCAGCAGTCAGTATTCCGGTGAAGCTTTCTTT. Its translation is CASSQYSGEAFF.

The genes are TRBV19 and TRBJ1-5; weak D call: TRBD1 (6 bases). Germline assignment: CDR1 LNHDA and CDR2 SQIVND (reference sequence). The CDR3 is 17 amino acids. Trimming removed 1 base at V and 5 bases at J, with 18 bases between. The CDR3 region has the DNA TGTGCCAGTAGTATAGGACGGGGGCGGGTGCTATATCAGCCCCAGCATTTT. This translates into CASSIGRGRVLYQPQHF.

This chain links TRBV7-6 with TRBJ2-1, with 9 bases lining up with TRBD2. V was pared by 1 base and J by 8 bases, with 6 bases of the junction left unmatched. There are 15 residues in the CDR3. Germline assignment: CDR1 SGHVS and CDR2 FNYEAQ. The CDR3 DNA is TGTGCCAGCAGCTTAGGAGCGGGGGGCTGGGATGAGCAGTTCTTC. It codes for CASSLGAGGWDEQFF.

CDR3 sequence: CASSKEGLWAGEQYF. The CDR3 bases are TGTGCCAGCAGCAAAGAGGGACTCTGGGCCGGCGAGCAGTACTTC. The chain links TRBV21-1 to TRBJ2-7; TRBD2, the D gene given by the table, was not confirmed from the DNA. TRBV21-1 is marked as a pseudogene. The CDR3 has 15 residues.